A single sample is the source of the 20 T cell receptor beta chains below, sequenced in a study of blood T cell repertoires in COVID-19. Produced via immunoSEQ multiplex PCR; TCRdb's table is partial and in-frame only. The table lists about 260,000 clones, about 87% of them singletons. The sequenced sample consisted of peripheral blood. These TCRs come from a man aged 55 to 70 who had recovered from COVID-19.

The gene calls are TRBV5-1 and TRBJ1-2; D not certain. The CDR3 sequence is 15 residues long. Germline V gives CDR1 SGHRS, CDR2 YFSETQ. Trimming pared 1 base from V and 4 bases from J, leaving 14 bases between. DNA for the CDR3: TGCGCCAGCAGCTTGTTTTTAGGAGAACCCTATGGCTACACCTTC. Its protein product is CASSLFLGEPYGYTF.

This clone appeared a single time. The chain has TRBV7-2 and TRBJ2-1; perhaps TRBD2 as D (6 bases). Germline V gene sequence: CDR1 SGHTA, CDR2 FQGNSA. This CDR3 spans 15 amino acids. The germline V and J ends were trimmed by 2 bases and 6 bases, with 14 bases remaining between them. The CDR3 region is CASSLMAGRLNEQFF. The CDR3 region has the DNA TGTGCCAGCAGCTTAATGGCGGGACGCCTCAATGAGCAGTTCTTC.

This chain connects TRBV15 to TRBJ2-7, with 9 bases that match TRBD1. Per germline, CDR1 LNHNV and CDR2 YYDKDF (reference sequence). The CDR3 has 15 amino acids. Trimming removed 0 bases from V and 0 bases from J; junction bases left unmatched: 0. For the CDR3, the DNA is TGTGCCACCAGCAGAGAGACAGGGGGCTCCTACGAGCAGTACTTC. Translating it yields CATSRETGGSYEQYF. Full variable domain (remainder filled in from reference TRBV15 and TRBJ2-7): DAMVIQNPRYQVTQFGKPVTLSCSQTLNHNVMYWYQQKSSQAPKLLFHYYDKDFNNEADTPDNFQSRRPNTSFCFLDIRSPGLGDTAMYLCATSRETGGSYEQYFGPGTRLTVT.

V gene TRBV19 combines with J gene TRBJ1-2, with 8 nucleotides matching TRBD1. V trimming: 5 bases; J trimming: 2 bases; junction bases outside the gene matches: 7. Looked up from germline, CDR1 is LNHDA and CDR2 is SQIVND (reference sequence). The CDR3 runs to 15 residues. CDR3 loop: CASSSGQGPNYGYTF. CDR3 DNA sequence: TGTGCCAGTAGTTCCGGACAGGGACCCAACTATGGCTACACCTTC.

This CDR3 reads CASSVTGSDTQYF. In DNA form, the CDR3 reads TGTGCCAGTAGTGTAACAGGGAGCGATACGCAGTATTTT. The genes are TRBV19 and TRBJ2-3; maybe TRBD1 (6 bases). Trimming stripped 5 bases from V and 6 bases from J, with 12 bases between. From germline, CDR1 is LNHDA and CDR2 SQIVND (reference sequence). The CDR3 contains 13 residues.

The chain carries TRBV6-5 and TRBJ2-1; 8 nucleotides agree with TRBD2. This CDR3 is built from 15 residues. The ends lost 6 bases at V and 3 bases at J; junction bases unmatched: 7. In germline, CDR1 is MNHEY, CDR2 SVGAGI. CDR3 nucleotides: TGTGCCAGCAGGAGAGCGGGGGAGAACTACAATGAGCAGTTCTTC. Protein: CASRRAGENYNEQFF.

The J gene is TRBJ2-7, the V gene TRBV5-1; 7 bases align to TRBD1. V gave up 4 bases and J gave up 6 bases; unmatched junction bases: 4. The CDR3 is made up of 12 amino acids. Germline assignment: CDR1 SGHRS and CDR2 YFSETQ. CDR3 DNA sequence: TGCGCCAGCAGCAACCCAGGGGGCGAGCAGTACTTC. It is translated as CASSNPGGEQYF.

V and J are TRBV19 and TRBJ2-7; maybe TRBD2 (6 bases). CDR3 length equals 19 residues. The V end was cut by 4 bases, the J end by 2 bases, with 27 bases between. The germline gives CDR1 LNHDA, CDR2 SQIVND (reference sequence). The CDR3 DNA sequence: TGTGCCAGTAGTACTCGACTCTTGGGTTGGGACTCCGAAACCTACGAGCAGTACTTC. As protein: CASSTRLLGWDSETYEQYF.

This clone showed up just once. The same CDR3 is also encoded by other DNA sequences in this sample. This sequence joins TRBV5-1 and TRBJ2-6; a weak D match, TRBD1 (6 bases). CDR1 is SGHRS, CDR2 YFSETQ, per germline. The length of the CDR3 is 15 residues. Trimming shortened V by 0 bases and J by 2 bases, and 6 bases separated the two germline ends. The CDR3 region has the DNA TGCGCCAGCAGCTTGGAGGGGGCTGGGGCCAACGTCCTGACTTTC. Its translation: CASSLEGAGANVLTF.

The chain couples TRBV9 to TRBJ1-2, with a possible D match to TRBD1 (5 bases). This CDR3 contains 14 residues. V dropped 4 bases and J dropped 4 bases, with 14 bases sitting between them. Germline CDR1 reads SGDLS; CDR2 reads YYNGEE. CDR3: CASSPKGDLYGYTF. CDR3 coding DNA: TGTGCCAGCAGCCCCAAAGGGGATCTCTATGGCTACACCTTC.

CDR3 residues: CASSDSGGRETQYF. The CDR3 DNA follows: TGTGCCAGCAGCGATAGCGGGGGGAGAGAGACCCAGTACTTC. The V gene is TRBV7-3, the J gene TRBJ2-5, with 10 bases aligning to TRBD2. Germline assignment: CDR1 SGHTA and CDR2 FQGTGA. With 5 bases clipped from V and 4 bases from J, the junction kept 4 bases outside the gene matches. The CDR3 contains 14 residues.

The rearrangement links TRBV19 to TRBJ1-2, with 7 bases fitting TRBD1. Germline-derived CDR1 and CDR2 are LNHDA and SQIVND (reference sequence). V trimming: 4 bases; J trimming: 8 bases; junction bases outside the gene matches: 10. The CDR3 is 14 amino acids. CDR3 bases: TGTGCCAGTAGTACACTTGGGACAGTTGGAGGCTACACCTTC. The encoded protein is CASSTLGTVGGYTF.

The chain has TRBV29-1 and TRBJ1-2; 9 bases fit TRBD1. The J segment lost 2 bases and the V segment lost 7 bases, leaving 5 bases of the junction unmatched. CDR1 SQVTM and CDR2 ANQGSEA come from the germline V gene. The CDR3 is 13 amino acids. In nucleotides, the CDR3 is TGCAGCGGCCGGGACAGGGAGAACTATGGCTACACCTTC. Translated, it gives CSGRDRENYGYTF.

CDR3 region: CASSQDSGTSTDTQYF. CDR3 coding DNA: TGTGCCAGCAGCCAAGATAGCGGGACTAGCACAGATACGCAGTATTTT. The chain has TRBV4-2 and TRBJ2-3; 8 bases are shared with TRBD2. CDR3 length: 16 amino acids. CDR1 and CDR2 from the germline V gene are LGHNA and YNFKEQ. J gave up 0 bases and V 0 bases, and 2 bases lay outside the gene matches.

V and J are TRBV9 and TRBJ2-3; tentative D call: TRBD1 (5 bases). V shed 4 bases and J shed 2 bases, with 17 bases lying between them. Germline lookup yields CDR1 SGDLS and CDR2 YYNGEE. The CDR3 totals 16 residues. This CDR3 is CASSPRQGPNTDTQYF. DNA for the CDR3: TGTGCCAGCAGCCCGAGGCAGGGCCCTAACACAGATACGCAGTATTTT.

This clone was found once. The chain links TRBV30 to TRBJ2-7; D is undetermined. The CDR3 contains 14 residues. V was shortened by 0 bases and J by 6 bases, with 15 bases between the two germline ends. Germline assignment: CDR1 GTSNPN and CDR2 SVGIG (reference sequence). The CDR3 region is CAWSVSGIFSEQYF. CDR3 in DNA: TGTGCCTGGAGTGTGTCGGGTATCTTTTCCGAGCAGTACTTC.

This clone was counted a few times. The CDR3 loop is CASRSFYGYTF. Here the CDR3 DNA reads TGTGCCAGTAGGAGCTTCTATGGCTACACCTTC. The chain uses TRBV19 and TRBJ1-2, with unresolved D. Germline lookup yields CDR1 LNHDA and CDR2 SQIVND (reference sequence). The CDR3 contains 11 residues. Trimming shortened V by 6 bases and J by 4 bases, and 6 bases separated the two germline ends.

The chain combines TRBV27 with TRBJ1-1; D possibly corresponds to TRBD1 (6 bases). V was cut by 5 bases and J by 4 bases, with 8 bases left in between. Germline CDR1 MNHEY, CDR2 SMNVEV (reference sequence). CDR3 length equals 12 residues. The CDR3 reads CASSQGSTEAFF. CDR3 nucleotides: TGTGCCAGCAGTCAGGGGAGCACTGAAGCTTTCTTT.

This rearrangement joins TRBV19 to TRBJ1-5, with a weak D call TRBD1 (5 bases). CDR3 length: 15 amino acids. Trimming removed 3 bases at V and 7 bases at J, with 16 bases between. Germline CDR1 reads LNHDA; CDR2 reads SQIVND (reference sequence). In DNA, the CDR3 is TGTGCCAGTAGTATTGATGACACAAAGGGGCAGCCCCAGCATTTT. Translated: CASSIDDTKGQPQHF.

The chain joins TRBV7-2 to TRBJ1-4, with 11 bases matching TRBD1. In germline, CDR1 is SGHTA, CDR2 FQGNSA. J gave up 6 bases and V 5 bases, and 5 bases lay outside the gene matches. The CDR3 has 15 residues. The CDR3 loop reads CASSPGTGGDEKLFF. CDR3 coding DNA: TGTGCCAGCAGCCCCGGGACAGGGGGGGATGAAAAACTGTTTTTT.